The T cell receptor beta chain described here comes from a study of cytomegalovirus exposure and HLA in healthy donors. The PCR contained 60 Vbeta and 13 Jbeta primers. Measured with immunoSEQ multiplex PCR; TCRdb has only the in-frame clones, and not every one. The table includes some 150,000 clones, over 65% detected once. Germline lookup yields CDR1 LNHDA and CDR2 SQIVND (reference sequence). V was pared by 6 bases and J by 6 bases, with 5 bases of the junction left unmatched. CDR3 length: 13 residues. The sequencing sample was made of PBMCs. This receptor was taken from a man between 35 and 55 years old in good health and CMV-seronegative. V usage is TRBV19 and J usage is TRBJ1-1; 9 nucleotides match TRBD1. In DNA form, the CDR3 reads TGTGCCAGTAGGAGGGACAGGGAGGCTGAAGCTTTCTTT. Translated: CASRRDREAEAFF.